Each of the 20 T cell receptor beta chains below was sequenced from the same sample in a study of cytomegalovirus exposure and HLA in healthy donors. 60 Vbeta and 13 Jbeta primers were used in PCR. Data came from immunoSEQ multiplex PCR; TCRdb stores just in-frame clones and leaves some out. The sample has 33,000 or so clones, more than 90% seen once. What was sequenced was PBMCs. The receptors derive from a woman between 18 and 29 years old in good health and CMV-seronegative.

V and J are TRBV5-1 and TRBJ2-7; 11 nucleotides align to TRBD2. The CDR3 loop spans 14 amino acids. The ends lost 0 bases at V and 7 bases at J; junction bases unmatched: 3. CDR1 is SGHRS, CDR2 YFSETQ, per germline. CDR3 residues: CASSLVAGGLEQYF. CDR3 nucleotides: TGCGCCAGCAGCTTGGTAGCGGGAGGGCTGGAGCAGTACTTC.

With regard to this clone: In the same sample, other DNA sequences code for this CDR3. The J gene is TRBJ2-3, the V gene TRBV5-1, with 9 bases fitting TRBD2. The CDR3 runs to 14 residues. Trimming removed 6 bases from V and 10 bases from J; junction bases left unmatched: 12. CDR1 and CDR2 (germline): SGHRS, YFSETQ. Written as DNA, the CDR3 is TGCGCCAGCACTAGCGGGATAGCCGGGGAAGCGCAGTATTTT. Its translation: CASTSGIAGEAQYF. Full variable domain (rest looked up from reference TRBV5-1 and TRBJ2-3): KAGVTQTPRYLIKTRGQQVTLSCSPISGHRSVSWYQQTPGQGLQFLFEYFSETQRNKGNFPGRFSGRQFSNSRSEMNVSTLELGDSALYLCASTSGIAGEAQYFGPGTRLTVL.

The chain carries TRBV7-2 and TRBJ2-1; 8 nucleotides line up with TRBD2. Per the germline V gene, CDR1 is SGHTA and CDR2 is FQGNSA. V shed 6 bases and J 8 bases; nucleotides not matched to a gene: 9. This CDR3 spans 14 amino acids. DNA of the CDR3: TGTGCCAGCAGAAAACGCGGGACTAGGGATGAGCAGTTCTTC. Amino acids: CASRKRGTRDEQFF.

This chain uses TRBV18 with TRBJ2-7; D is perhaps TRBD1 (5 bases). This CDR3 has 14 amino acids. Between the trimmed V and J ends, which lost 3 bases and 2 bases, there was a span of 11 bases. The germline gives CDR1 KGHSH, CDR2 LQKENI. CDR3 nucleotides: TGTGCCAGCTCACCGTCGACAGCTACCTACGAGCAGTACTTC. Residues: CASSPSTATYEQYF. The complete variable domain, with remaining parts taken from reference TRBV18 and TRBJ2-7, reads NAGVMQNPRHLVRRRGQEARLRCSPMKGHSHVYWYRQLPEEGLKFMVYLQKENIIDESGMPKERFSAEFPKEGPSILRIQQVVRGDSAAYFCASSPSTATYEQYFGPGTRLTVT.

J is TRBJ2-7 and V is TRBV5-4, with D unclear. Germline CDR1 and CDR2: SGHNT and YYREEE (reference sequence). The CDR3 length is 11 residues. The V end was cut by 3 bases, the J end by 7 bases, with 8 bases between. CDR3 DNA sequence: TGTGCCAGCAGCTCCGGAGAAGAGCAGTACTTC. This gives the protein CASSSGEEQYF.

The chain joins TRBV19 to TRBJ2-7, with 8 positions matching TRBD2. CDR3 length: 13 residues. J was trimmed by 5 bases and V by 9 bases; bases with no gene match: 9. Germline values: CDR1 LNHDA, CDR2 SQIVND (reference sequence). The DNA for the CDR3 is TGTGCCAGCCGGGGTAGCGGGGTCCACGAGCAGTACTTC. Its translation: CASRGSGVHEQYF.

CDR3 sequence reads: CASQLADTDTQYF. The CDR3 DNA is TGTGCCAGCCAACTAGCGGACACAGATACGCAGTATTTT. The chain carries TRBV9 and TRBJ2-3, with TRBD2 identical over 8 bases. V lost 7 bases, J lost 2 bases, and 3 bases stayed unmatched. Germline CDR1 and CDR2: SGDLS and YYNGEE. CDR3 size: 13 residues.

The J gene is TRBJ2-1, the V gene TRBV11-3, with 9 bases aligning to TRBD2. The CDR3 is 17 amino acids. The V segment lost 0 bases and the J segment 6 bases; nucleotides outside the gene matches: 9. Germline CDR1 SGHNT, CDR2 YENEEA. This CDR3 is CASSLEGGLAGFNEQFF. CDR3 DNA: TGTGCCAGCAGCTTAGAAGGGGGGCTAGCGGGATTCAATGAGCAGTTCTTC.

The chain couples TRBV5-1 to TRBJ1-2; the match to TRBD1 covers 8 bases. The germline gives CDR1 SGHRS, CDR2 YFSETQ. This CDR3 is 16 amino acids long. The ends lost 0 bases at V and 4 bases at J; junction bases unmatched: 8. The CDR3 coding sequence is TGCGCCAGCAGCTTGGCCAGAGGACAGGGCTTCTATGGCTACACCTTC. As protein: CASSLARGQGFYGYTF.

The rearrangement links TRBV28 to TRBJ2-3; 9 bases agree with TRBD2. Germline CDR1 reads MDHEN; CDR2 reads SYDVKM. CDR3 length equals 16 residues. V lost 5 bases to trimming and J lost 1 base; unmatched junction nucleotides: 7. This chain's CDR3 is CASSPSVAGGTDTQYF. CDR3 in DNA: TGTGCCAGCAGTCCTTCGGTAGCGGGAGGCACAGATACGCAGTATTTT.

The chain links TRBV10-2 to TRBJ1-2, with a possible D match to TRBD1 (6 bases). V lost 5 bases and J 8 bases, leaving 24 bases between the germline ends. From germline, CDR1 is WSHSY and CDR2 SAAADI. The CDR3 totals 16 residues. CDR3 nucleotide sequence: TGCGCCAGCAGTTTCTGGGGCAGGGGCCTCTTCAGGGGCTACACCTTC. This sequence encodes CASSFWGRGLFRGYTF.

The gene calls are TRBV6-5 and TRBJ1-6; TRBD1 matches at 9 bases. Germline V gene sequence: CDR1 MNHEY, CDR2 SVGAGI. V dropped 1 base and J dropped 6; count of bases not matched to a gene: 4. This CDR3 has 16 residues. DNA of the CDR3: TGTGCCAGCAGTTACTTGTGGACAGGGGCTAATTCACCCCTCCACTTT. Translation gives CASSYLWTGANSPLHF.

The chain is built from TRBV28 and TRBJ2-7, with 8 bases lining up with TRBD2. The germline V gene encodes CDR1 MDHEN and CDR2 SYDVKM. CDR3 size: 15 residues. The junction had 7 bases not matched to a gene; V was cut back by 6 bases and J by 0 bases. The CDR3 loop is CASRSQAGGSYEQYF. The CDR3, as DNA: TGTGCCAGCAGATCCCAGGCGGGAGGCTCCTACGAGCAGTACTTC.

Worth noting for this clone: At one of its ends the junction is not consistent with the germline gene, which may arise from a read error. This CDR3 is also generated by other DNA sequences in the sample. This sequence joins TRBV15 and TRBJ2-1; a weak D match, TRBD1 (5 bases). The length of the CDR3 is 14 residues. From germline, CDR1 is LNHNV and CDR2 YYDKDF (reference sequence). The CDR3 loop reads CATSRGTNYNEQFF. CDR3 coding DNA: TGTGCCACCAGCAGAGGGACAAACTACAATGAACAGTTCTTC.

This chain links TRBV15 with TRBJ2-5; D possibly corresponds to TRBD1 (5 bases). Germline CDR1 LNHNV, CDR2 YYDKDF (reference sequence). The CDR3 runs to 14 residues. Trimming took 1 base from V and 0 from J, leaving 6 bases between them. This CDR3 reads CATSRGQYQETQYF. CDR3 DNA sequence: TGTGCCACCAGCAGAGGACAGTACCAAGAGACCCAGTACTTC.

The V gene is TRBV6-1, the J gene TRBJ2-4, with D unresolved. CDR3 length equals 14 residues. Trimming took 2 bases from V and 6 from J, leaving 11 bases between them. Germline assignment: CDR1 MNHNS and CDR2 SASEGT. The CDR3 bases are TGTGCCAGCAGTGAACGTGGGCGTTTAAACATTCAGTACTTC. As protein: CASSERGRLNIQYF.

This clone was seen a single time. This sequence joins TRBV18 and TRBJ1-5; D might be TRBD1 (6 bases). CDR3 length: 15 amino acids. Trimming removed 1 base at V and 3 bases at J, with 10 bases between. The germline V gene has CDR1 KGHSH and CDR2 LQKENI. The chain's CDR3 is CASSPQQGSNQPQHF. The CDR3 coding sequence is TGTGCCAGCTCACCACAACAGGGCTCCAATCAGCCCCAGCATTTT.

This clone occurred once. The chain uses TRBV29-1 and TRBJ2-2; 7 nucleotides agree with TRBD2. The germline CDR1 and CDR2 sequences are SQVTM and ANQGSEA. The CDR3 has 14 amino acids. With V trimmed by 1 base and J by 6 bases, 5 bases remained unmatched. In DNA form, the CDR3 reads TGCAGCGTTGAAGTCAACGCGGGGGCCGGGGAGCTGTTTTTT. It yields the protein CSVEVNAGAGELFF.

Regarding this clone: Other DNA sequences of this sample code for an identical CDR3. V gene TRBV5-1 combines with J gene TRBJ2-1; D gene uncertain. The germline V and J ends were trimmed by 4 bases and 4 bases, with 18 bases remaining between them. The germline gives CDR1 SGHRS, CDR2 YFSETQ. This CDR3 contains 16 residues. In DNA form, the CDR3 reads TGCGCCAGCAGCCCGCGAGCTAGTGCTTTATACAATGAGCAGTTCTTC. Translated, it gives CASSPRASALYNEQFF.

The chain couples TRBV5-1 to TRBJ2-1, with 10 positions matching TRBD1. This CDR3 comprises 16 residues. With V trimmed by 0 bases and J by 1 base, 1 base remained unmatched. Germline-derived CDR1 and CDR2 are SGHRS and YFSETQ. The CDR3 here is CASSLEGQGSYNEQFF. As DNA, the CDR3 is TGCGCCAGCAGCTTGGAGGGACAGGGGTCCTACAATGAGCAGTTCTTC. Full variable domain (missing parts from reference TRBV5-1 and TRBJ2-1): KAGVTQTPRYLIKTRGQQVTLSCSPISGHRSVSWYQQTPGQGLQFLFEYFSETQRNKGNFPGRFSGRQFSNSRSEMNVSTLELGDSALYLCASSLEGQGSYNEQFFGPGTRLTVL.